This T cell receptor (beta chain) was observed in a study of blood T cell repertoires in COVID-19. Sequencing used immunoSEQ multiplex PCR; TCRdb keeps in-frame clones, though not all of them. The sample records 200,000 or so clones, around nine tenths being singletons. Germline trimming cut 0 bases from V and 1 base from J; bases unmatched to any gene: 8. The CDR3 extends over 18 amino acids. CDR1 LGHDT and CDR2 YNNKEL come from the germline V gene (reference sequence). Sequenced sample: PBMCs or T cells enriched from blood (not recorded which). The V call is TRBV3-1 (or the pseudogene TRBV3-2), the J call TRBJ2-2; 7 nucleotides line up with TRBD2. The clonotype was recovered from a woman in her twenties or thirties who had been exposed to COVID-19. The CDR3 DNA is TGTGCCAGCAGCCAAGATCGCCGAAGCGGGGTGAACACCGGGGAGCTGTTTTTT. The encoded protein is CASSQDRRSGVNTGELFF.